This TCR beta chain is drawn from a study of radiation and T cells in renal cell carcinoma. The repertoire was sequenced with immunoSEQ multiplex PCR; TCRdb's copy has only in-frame clones and lacks some. The table has 120,000 to 150,000 clones, 86% seen once. The germline gives CDR1 MNHEY, CDR2 SVGAGI. The V gene end was trimmed by 2 bases and the J gene end by 3 bases; junction bases not matched to a gene: 4. CDR3 length equals 16 residues. Time point described: blood 4 weeks post-SBRT, at nephrectomy. Sample treatment: 15 Gy SBRT to primary tumor, nephrectomy 4 weeks later. The rearrangement uses TRBV6-5 and TRBJ2-7, with 13 bases identical to TRBD2. Here the sequenced sample was blood, taken from a patient whose treatment included radiotherapy and nephrectomy. This TCR was recovered from a woman between 45 and 60 years old with renal cell carcinoma. CDR3 region: CASSYGTSGVFYEQYF. CDR3 nucleotide sequence: TGTGCCAGCAGTTACGGGACTAGCGGGGTCTTCTACGAGCAGTACTTC.